One and the same sample provided the 25 T cell receptor beta chains below, sequenced in a study of T-cell memory formation after mild COVID-19. MiXCR, run by TCRdb on the 5' RACE reads, gives a single entry per CDR3 protein. The table records some 300,000 distinct CDR3 sequences, about 20% of them present only once. The source material was PBMCs or a T cell subset sorted from them (not recorded which). The origin of the receptors is a man younger than 30 who had mild COVID-19 (a few samples of this study predate the infection). Cell type and time point are not known.

The chain combines TRBV20-1 with TRBJ1-5; D not certain. This CDR3 has 13 amino acids. Germline CDR1 and CDR2: DFQATT and SNEGSKA (reference sequence). Trimming cost V 6 bases and J 6 bases, with 15 bases left between them. This CDR3 is CSAPPRGGQPQHF. CDR3 nucleotide sequence: TGCAGTGCCCCACCCCGGGGTGGTCAGCCCCAGCATTTT.

The rearrangement links TRBV4-1 to TRBJ1-2; D remains unclear. The CDR3 is 13 amino acids. The V gene lost 1 base and the J gene lost 8 bases, with 11 bases spanning the gap. Germline values: CDR1 MGHRA, CDR2 YSYEKL. CDR3 residues: CASSQVSEAGYTF. The CDR3 DNA sequence: TGCGCCAGCAGCCAAGTCTCAGAAGCGGGCTACACCTTC.

This clonotype was seen a few times. The chain recombines TRBV6-2 or TRBV6-3 with TRBJ1-2; possible D gene TRBD1, 6 bases. The CDR3 extends over 15 amino acids. The V gene lost 7 bases and the J gene lost 4 bases, with 19 bases spanning the gap. The germline V gene encodes CDR1 MNHEY and CDR2 SVGEGT. CDR3 loop: CASNDPGDSFYGYTF. CDR3 coding DNA: TGTGCCAGCAATGACCCAGGGGACTCTTTCTATGGCTACACCTTC.

This clonotype was counted many times. The chain links TRBV5-1 to TRBJ1-3; possible D gene TRBD1, 5 bases. The V end was cut by 4 bases, the J end by 2 bases, with 10 bases between. CDR3 length equals 14 residues. Germline CDR1 SGHRS, CDR2 YFSETQ. The CDR3 bases are TGCGCCAGCAGCAGAGGGACGGCTGGAAACACCATATATTTT. Translated, it gives CASSRGTAGNTIYF. The full variable domain, its missing parts supplied by reference TRBV5-1 and TRBJ1-3, is KAGVTQTPRYLIKTRGQQVTLSCSPISGHRSVSWYQQTPGQGLQFLFEYFSETQRNKGNFPGRFSGRQFSNSRSEMNVSTLELGDSALYLCASSRGTAGNTIYFGEGSWLTVV.

This clonotype has more than one count but fewer than ten. The chain recombines TRBV9 with TRBJ2-1, with D maybe TRBD1 (6 bases). This CDR3 has 14 residues. Germline-derived CDR1 and CDR2 are SGDLS and YYNGEE. Trimming stripped 4 bases from V and 5 bases from J, with 13 bases between. The CDR3 reads CASSSGTFHNEQFF. The CDR3 DNA sequence: TGTGCCAGCAGCTCGGGGACATTCCACAATGAGCAGTTCTTC.

This clonotype was found a few times. The rearrangement links TRBV29-1 to TRBJ1-1; D is unclear. This CDR3 is 11 amino acids long. Germline V CDR1 and CDR2: SQVTM, ANQGSEA. Trimming took off 6 bases at V and 1 base at J, with 6 bases between the two ends. For the CDR3, the DNA is TGCAGCGTACAACAGAACACTGAAGCTTTCTTT. It encodes CSVQQNTEAFF.

This clonotype was picked up a small number of times. The chain has TRBV4-3 and TRBJ2-7; no firm D call. The CDR3 is 15 amino acids. The V end was cut by 4 bases, the J end by 3 bases, with 16 bases between. Germline V lookup: CDR1 LGHNA, CDR2 YSLEER. CDR3: CASSPQALGGYEQYF. The CDR3 nucleotides read TGCGCCAGCAGCCCCCAGGCCCTCGGTGGCTACGAGCAGTACTTC.

This clonotype was seen only a few times. The rearrangement joins TRBV7-2 to TRBJ2-5, with TRBD1 identical over 12 bases. CDR1 SGHTA and CDR2 FQGNSA come from the germline V gene. The CDR3 contains 15 residues. V shed 4 bases, J shed 1 base, and the junction held 1 base outside the gene matches. CDR3 nucleotide sequence: TGTGCCAGCAGCTGGGACAGGGGGCGCCAAGAGACCCAGTACTTC. Translated: CASSWDRGRQETQYF. The variable domain in full, with the rest retrieved from reference TRBV7-2 and TRBJ2-5, is GAGVSQSPSNKVTEKGKDVELRCDPISGHTALYWYRQSLGQGLEFLIYFQGNSAPDKSGLPSDRFSAERTGGSVSTLTIQRTQQEDSAVYLCASSWDRGRQETQYFGPGTRLLVL.

This clonotype came up many times. The chain combines TRBV5-1 with TRBJ1-1; D gene unclear. Germline assignment: CDR1 SGHRS and CDR2 YFSETQ. There are 12 residues in the CDR3. V lost 3 bases and J lost 1, with 4 bases in between. The CDR3 nucleotides read TGCGCCAGCAGCTCGGAGAACACTGAAGCTTTCTTT. This gives the protein CASSSENTEAFF.

V gene TRBV14 combines with J gene TRBJ2-5; 7 bases are a match to TRBD2. CDR3 length equals 15 residues. With V trimmed by 4 bases and J by 4 bases, 9 bases remained unmatched. Looked up from germline, CDR1 is SGHDN and CDR2 is FVKESK. Written as DNA, the CDR3 is TGTGCCAGCAGCCCCGCCCGGGGGGTGCGAGAGACCCAGTACTTC. Its translation is CASSPARGVRETQYF.

In this sample, this clonotype turned up a few times. The chain couples TRBV7-2 to TRBJ2-5, with TRBD1 identical over 8 bases. After removal of 5 bases from V and 5 bases from J, the junction contained 7 bases not matched to a gene. Germline V lookup: CDR1 SGHTA, CDR2 FQGNSA. The CDR3 has 14 residues. This chain's CDR3 is CASSTRQGRETQYF. The CDR3 DNA follows: TGTGCCAGCAGCACCCGACAGGGGCGGGAGACCCAGTACTTC.

The V call is TRBV23-1, the J call TRBJ2-5, with a tentative D call TRBD2 (5 bases). TRBV23-1 is classed as an ORF, of uncertain function. This CDR3 region has 12 residues. V was pared by 9 bases and J by 4 bases, with 12 bases between. Here the CDR3 reads CASPAEGETQYF. CDR3 nucleotides: TGCGCCAGTCCTGCTGAGGGAGAGACCCAGTACTTC.

This clonotype came up many times. V usage is TRBV7-2 and J usage is TRBJ1-1; no firm D call. Germline V gene data show CDR1 as SGHTA and CDR2 as FQGNSA. The CDR3 consists of 14 residues. The V gene lost 2 bases and the J gene lost 1 base, with 8 bases spanning the gap. CDR3 nucleotides: TGTGCCAGCAGCTTAAGCCGTTGGAACACTGAAGCTTTCTTT. This encodes CASSLSRWNTEAFF.

This rearrangement joins TRBV2 to TRBJ1-5, with TRBD1 as a possible D gene (5 bases). CDR1 and CDR2 from the germline V gene are SNHLY and FYNNEI. V shed 9 bases and J shed 2 bases, with 14 bases lying between them. The CDR3 has 14 residues. DNA of the CDR3: TGTGCCAGTTCTCGGGGGTTGGGCAATCAGCCCCAGCATTTT. Encoded protein: CASSRGLGNQPQHF.

The chain uses TRBV12-3 or TRBV12-4 and TRBJ1-4; a possible D gene is TRBD1 (6 bases). V was clipped by 5 bases and J by 1 base, with 11 bases between them. The CDR3 contains 15 residues. The CDR3 sequence: CASSNGQLTNEKLFF. The CDR3 DNA reads TGTGCCAGCAGTAACGGACAGTTAACTAATGAAAAACTGTTTTTT.

This clonotype appeared a few times. The chain recombines TRBV6-5 with TRBJ1-6; 7 nucleotides match TRBD1. The CDR3 covers 16 residues. Trimming cost V 0 bases and J 5 bases; bases outside gene matches: 4. Germline assignment: CDR1 MNHEY and CDR2 SVGAGI. The CDR3 sequence: CASSYSWGQHNSPLHF. The CDR3 DNA follows: TGTGCCAGCAGTTACTCTTGGGGACAGCATAATTCACCCCTCCACTTT.

This clonotype appeared a few times. V is TRBV12-3 or TRBV12-4 and J is TRBJ2-5; D not resolved. The CDR3 has 15 amino acids. V was trimmed by 1 base and J by 4 bases, leaving 13 bases between them. The CDR3 reads CASSLDVSSAETQYF. The CDR3 DNA sequence: TGTGCCAGCAGTTTAGATGTGTCTTCGGCAGAGACCCAGTACTTC.

This clonotype showed up just a few times. The rearrangement uses TRBV6-1 and TRBJ2-1; 11 bases are a match to TRBD1. The CDR3 spans 14 residues. The V gene end was trimmed by 8 bases and the J gene end by 9 bases; junction bases not matched to a gene: 9. Germline loops: CDR1 MNHNS, CDR2 SASEGT. CDR3 region: CASQEGQGVGEQFF. The CDR3, as DNA: TGTGCCAGCCAAGAGGGACAGGGGGTCGGTGAGCAGTTCTTC.

A few counts support this clonotype. J is TRBJ2-3 and V is TRBV4-1; D is unresolved. Between the trimmed V and J ends, which lost 1 base and 6 bases, there was a span of 8 bases. The CDR3 has 13 amino acids. CDR1 is MGHRA, CDR2 YSYEKL, per germline. The CDR3 spells CASSQGGVDTQYF. In DNA, the CDR3 is TGCGCCAGCAGCCAAGGTGGGGTGGATACGCAGTATTTT.

The rearrangement joins TRBV5-1 to TRBJ2-5, with TRBD2 matching over 8 bases. This CDR3 contains 15 residues. Germline V gene data show CDR1 as SGHRS and CDR2 as YFSETQ. Trimming removed 0 bases from V and 1 base from J; junction bases left unmatched: 2. CDR3 protein: CASSLALAGQETQYF. Written as DNA, the CDR3 is TGCGCCAGCAGCTTGGCCCTAGCGGGCCAAGAGACCCAGTACTTC.

Comments on this clonotype: With a much larger clone just one base away, this may be a read error. This rearrangement joins TRBV15 to TRBJ2-3; 7 bases fit TRBD2. Trimming at V came to 1 base and at J to 4 bases, leaving 5 bases not matched to a gene. The CDR3 contains 15 residues. The germline V gene encodes CDR1 LNHNV and CDR2 YYDKDF (reference sequence). CDR3 nucleotides: TGTGCCACCAGCAGAGTACGCGGGAGATCAGATACGCAGTATTTT. This codes for CATSRVRGRSDTQYF.

The chain links TRBV28 to TRBJ2-7; D might be TRBD1 (6 bases). The CDR3 has 14 amino acids. V was shortened by 5 bases and J by 4 bases, with 15 bases between the two germline ends. Germline CDR1 MDHEN, CDR2 SYDVKM. The DNA of the CDR3 is TGTGCCAGCAGTCCATACAGGGAGATATACGAGCAGTACTTC. Amino acids: CASSPYREIYEQYF.

This clonotype was detected ten times or more. The chain couples TRBV30 to TRBJ2-7; 9 bases match TRBD1. There are 15 residues in the CDR3. CDR1 is GTSNPN, CDR2 SVGIG, per germline (reference sequence). After removal of 4 bases from V and 2 bases from J, the junction contained 9 bases not matched to a gene. The CDR3 DNA sequence: TGTGCCTGGAAGGGGGACAGGGAGGGGGCCTACGAGCAGTACTTC. Protein sequence: CAWKGDREGAYEQYF.

This clonotype was found a few times. V usage is TRBV10-3 and J usage is TRBJ2-5, with 7 bases identical to TRBD1. The germline V gene has CDR1 ENHRY and CDR2 SYGVKD. The CDR3 totals 12 residues. The V gene end was trimmed by 10 bases and the J gene end by 5 bases; junction bases not matched to a gene: 7. Written as DNA, the CDR3 is TGTGCCACCTCTACAGGGGTGGAGACCCAGTACTTC. Translated, it gives CATSTGVETQYF.

This clonotype was observed at least ten times. The genes are TRBV5-1 and TRBJ2-3; D not resolved. CDR1 SGHRS and CDR2 YFSETQ come from the germline V gene. The CDR3 has 13 residues. Trimming took off 3 bases at V and 6 bases at J, with 11 bases between the two ends. The CDR3 loop is CASSSNAQDTQYF. CDR3 bases: TGCGCCAGCAGCTCCAACGCTCAGGATACGCAGTATTTT.